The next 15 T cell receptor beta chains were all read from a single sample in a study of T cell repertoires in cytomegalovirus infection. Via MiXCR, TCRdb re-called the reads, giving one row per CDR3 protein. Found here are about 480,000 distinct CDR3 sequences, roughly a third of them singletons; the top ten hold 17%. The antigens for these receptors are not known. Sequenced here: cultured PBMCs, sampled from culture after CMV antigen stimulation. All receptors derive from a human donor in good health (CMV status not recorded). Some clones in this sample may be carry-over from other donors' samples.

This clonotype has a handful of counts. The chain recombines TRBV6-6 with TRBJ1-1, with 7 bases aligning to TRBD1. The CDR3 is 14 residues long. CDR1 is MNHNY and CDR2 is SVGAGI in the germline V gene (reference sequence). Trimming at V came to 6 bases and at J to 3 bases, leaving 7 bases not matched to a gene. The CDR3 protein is CASSLTGDYTEAFF. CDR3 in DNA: TGTGCCAGCAGCTTAACAGGGGACTACACTGAAGCTTTCTTT.

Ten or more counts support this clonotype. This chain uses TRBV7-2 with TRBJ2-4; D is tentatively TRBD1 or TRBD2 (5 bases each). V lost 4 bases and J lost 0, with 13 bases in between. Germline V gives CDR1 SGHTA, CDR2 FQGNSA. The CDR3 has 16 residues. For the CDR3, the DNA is TGTGCCAGCAGCTCCCCAGGGAGCCTAGCCAAAAACATTCAGTACTTC. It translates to CASSSPGSLAKNIQYF.

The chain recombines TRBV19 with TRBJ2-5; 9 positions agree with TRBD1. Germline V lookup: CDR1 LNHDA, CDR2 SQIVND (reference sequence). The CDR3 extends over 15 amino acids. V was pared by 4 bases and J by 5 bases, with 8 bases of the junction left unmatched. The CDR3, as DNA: TGTGCCAGTAGTACGGGACAGGGTAGAGGTGAGACCCAGTACTTC. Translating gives CASSTGQGRGETQYF.

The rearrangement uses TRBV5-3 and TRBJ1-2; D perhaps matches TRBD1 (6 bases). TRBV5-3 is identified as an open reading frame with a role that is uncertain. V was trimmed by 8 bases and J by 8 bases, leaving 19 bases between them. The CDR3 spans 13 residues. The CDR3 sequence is CASSYREPWGYTF. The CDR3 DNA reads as TGTGCCAGCAGTTACAGGGAACCTTGGGGCTACACCTTC.

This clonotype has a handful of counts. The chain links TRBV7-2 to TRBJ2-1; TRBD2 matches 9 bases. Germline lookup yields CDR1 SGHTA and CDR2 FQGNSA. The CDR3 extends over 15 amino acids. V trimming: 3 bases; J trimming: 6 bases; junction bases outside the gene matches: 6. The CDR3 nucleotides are TGTGCCAGCAGCTTGGGACTAGCTCGGAGCAATGAGCAGTTCTTC. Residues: CASSLGLARSNEQFF. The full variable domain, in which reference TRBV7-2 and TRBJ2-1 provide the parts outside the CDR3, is GAGVSQSPSNKVTEKGKDVELRCDPISGHTALYWYRQSLGQGLEFLIYFQGNSAPDKSGLPSDRFSAERTGGSVSTLTIQRTQQEDSAVYLCASSLGLARSNEQFFGPGTRLTVL.

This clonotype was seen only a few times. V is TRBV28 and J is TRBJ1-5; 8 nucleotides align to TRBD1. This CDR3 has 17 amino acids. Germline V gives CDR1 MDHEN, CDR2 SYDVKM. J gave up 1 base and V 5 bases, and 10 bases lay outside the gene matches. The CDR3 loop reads CASSRADRVWSNQPQHF. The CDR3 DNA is TGTGCCAGCAGTCGCGCGGACAGGGTATGGAGCAATCAGCCCCAGCATTTT.

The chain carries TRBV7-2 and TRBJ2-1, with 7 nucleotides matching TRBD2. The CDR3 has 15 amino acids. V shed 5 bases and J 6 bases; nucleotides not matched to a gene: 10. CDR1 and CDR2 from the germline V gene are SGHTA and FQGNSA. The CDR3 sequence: CASSPGLLPPNEQFF. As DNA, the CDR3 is TGTGCCAGCAGCCCGGGACTACTCCCTCCCAATGAGCAGTTCTTC.

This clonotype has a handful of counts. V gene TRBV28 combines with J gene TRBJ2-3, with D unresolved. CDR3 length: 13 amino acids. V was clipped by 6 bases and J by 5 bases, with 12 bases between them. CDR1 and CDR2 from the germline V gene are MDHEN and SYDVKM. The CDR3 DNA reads TGTGCCAGCAGCCCCTTCCGTCGAGATACGCAGTATTTT. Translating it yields CASSPFRRDTQYF.

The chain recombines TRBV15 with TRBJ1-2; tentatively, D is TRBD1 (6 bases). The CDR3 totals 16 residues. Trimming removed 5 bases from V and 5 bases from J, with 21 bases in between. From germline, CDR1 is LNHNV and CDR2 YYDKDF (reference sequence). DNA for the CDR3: TGTGCCACCAGCGGAGTGGGGTTAACAGGGTATTATGGCTACACCTTC. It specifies CATSGVGLTGYYGYTF.

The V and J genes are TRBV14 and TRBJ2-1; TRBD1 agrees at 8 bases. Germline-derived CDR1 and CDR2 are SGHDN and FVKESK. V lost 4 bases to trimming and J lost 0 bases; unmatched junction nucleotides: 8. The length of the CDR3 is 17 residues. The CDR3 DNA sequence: TGTGCCAGCAGCCGCGGGACAGGTTTAAGCTCCTACAATGAGCAGTTCTTC. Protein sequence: CASSRGTGLSSYNEQFF.

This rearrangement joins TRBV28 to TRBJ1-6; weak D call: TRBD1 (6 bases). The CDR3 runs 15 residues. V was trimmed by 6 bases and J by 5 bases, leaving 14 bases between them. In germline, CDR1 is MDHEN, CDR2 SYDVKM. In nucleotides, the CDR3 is TGTGCCAGCAGAGTGGGGGGCTGGGATAATTCACCCCTCCACTTT. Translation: CASRVGGWDNSPLHF.

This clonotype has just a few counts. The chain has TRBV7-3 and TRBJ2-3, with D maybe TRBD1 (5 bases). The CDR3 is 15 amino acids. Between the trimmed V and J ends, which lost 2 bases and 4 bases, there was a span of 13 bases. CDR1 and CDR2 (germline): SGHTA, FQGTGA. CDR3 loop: CASSLDSMPPDTQYF. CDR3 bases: TGTGCCAGCAGCTTAGACAGTATGCCGCCAGATACGCAGTATTTT.

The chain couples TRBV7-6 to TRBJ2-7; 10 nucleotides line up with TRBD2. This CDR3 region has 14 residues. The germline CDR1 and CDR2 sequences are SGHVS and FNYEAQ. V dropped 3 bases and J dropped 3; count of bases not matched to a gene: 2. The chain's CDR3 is CASSLEREGYEQYF. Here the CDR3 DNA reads TGTGCCAGCAGCTTGGAGCGGGAGGGCTACGAGCAGTACTTC.

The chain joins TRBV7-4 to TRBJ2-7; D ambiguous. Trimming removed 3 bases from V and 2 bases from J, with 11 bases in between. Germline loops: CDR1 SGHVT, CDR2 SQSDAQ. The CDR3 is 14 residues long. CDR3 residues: CASSFVERAYEQYV. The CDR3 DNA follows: TGTGCCAGCAGCTTTGTGGAAAGAGCCTACGAGCAGTACGTC.

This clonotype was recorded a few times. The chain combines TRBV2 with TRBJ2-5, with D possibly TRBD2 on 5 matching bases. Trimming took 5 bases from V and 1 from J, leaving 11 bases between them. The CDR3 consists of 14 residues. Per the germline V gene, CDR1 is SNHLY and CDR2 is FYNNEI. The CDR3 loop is CASSPDYIQETQYF. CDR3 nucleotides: TGTGCCAGCAGTCCTGACTACATCCAAGAGACCCAGTACTTC.